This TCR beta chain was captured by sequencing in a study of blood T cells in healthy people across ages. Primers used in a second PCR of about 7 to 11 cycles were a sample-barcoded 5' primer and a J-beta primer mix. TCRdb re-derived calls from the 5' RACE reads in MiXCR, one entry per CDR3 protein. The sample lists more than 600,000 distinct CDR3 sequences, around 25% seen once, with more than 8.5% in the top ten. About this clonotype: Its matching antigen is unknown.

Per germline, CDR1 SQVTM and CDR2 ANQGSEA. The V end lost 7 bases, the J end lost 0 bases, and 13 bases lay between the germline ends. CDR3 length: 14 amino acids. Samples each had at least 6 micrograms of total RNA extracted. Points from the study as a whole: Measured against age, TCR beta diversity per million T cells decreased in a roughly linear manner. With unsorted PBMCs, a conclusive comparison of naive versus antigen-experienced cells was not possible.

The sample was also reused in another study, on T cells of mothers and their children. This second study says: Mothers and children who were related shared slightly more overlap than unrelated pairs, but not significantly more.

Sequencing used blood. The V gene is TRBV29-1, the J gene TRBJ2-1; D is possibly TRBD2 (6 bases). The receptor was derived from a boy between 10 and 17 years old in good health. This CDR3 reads CSGRDPSSYNEQFF. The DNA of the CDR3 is TGCAGCGGGAGGGACCCGAGCTCCTACAATGAGCAGTTCTTC.